The entry below gives a single TCR beta chain sequence along with its context. Antigen unknown. The data originate from a study of cytomegalovirus exposure and HLA in healthy donors. Study overall: Earlier results showed roughly 120 million unique TCR beta sequences derived from some 190 million T cells. A preliminary data release comprised 80 million to 95 million unique TCRs obtained from HLA-typed donors.

Healthy bone marrow donors made up the donor group. Researchers ran the PCR with 60 Vbeta and 13 Jbeta primers. Sequencing was performed with immunoSEQ multiplex PCR; in TCRdb, only in-frame clones are kept and a portion is missing. The sample lists 110,000 to 150,000 clones, 75% to 85% occurring once. Study findings and constraints: CMV serostatus was the sole immune exposure information available.

This CDR3 region has 16 residues. V lost 5 bases to trimming and J lost 0 bases; unmatched junction nucleotides: 5. Germline CDR1 reads SGHTA; CDR2 reads FQGNSA. This chain uses TRBV7-2 with TRBJ2-7; 12 nucleotides line up with TRBD1. This TCR derives from a man in his forties in good health and CMV-seronegative. Material for sequencing was PBMCs. The CDR3 coding sequence is TGTGCCAGCAGCGGGGGGACAGGGGGCAGCTCCTACGAGCAGTACTTC. This codes for CASSGGTGGSSYEQYF.